The entry below describes one TCR beta chain. The target antigen is unknown. Germline V gives CDR1 MNHEY, CDR2 SMNVEV (reference sequence). Trimming left V 8 bases short and J 0 bases short, with 13 bases between. The CDR3 sequence is 15 residues long. Next came a second PCR, run for about 7 to 12 cycles, which used a sample-barcoded 5' primer along with a J-beta primer mix. TCRdb independently ran MiXCR on the 5' RACE reads; one entry per CDR3 protein. The sample has just under 550,000 distinct CDR3 sequences; 24% are singletons. This specimen comes from a study of blood T cells in healthy people across ages. Study-wide results and limits: Nothing was known about donor CMV status, and this possibly confounded expanded clonotype changes. Conclusively comparing naive with antigen-experienced cells was impossible with unsorted PBMCs.

The data also belong to a second study, concerning T cells of mothers and their children. That work contributes: The output of TCR recombination is shaped by thymic selection similarly in related and unrelated pairs. A slight, non-significant increase in overlap was found for related mother-child pairs relative to unrelated pairs.

The rearrangement joins TRBV27 to TRBJ1-4; unclear D gene. This sequence was found in a boy aged 10-17 years in good health. Sequencing was performed on blood. Here the CDR3 reads CASRAGASTNEKLFF. CDR3 nucleotides: TGTGCCAGCCGGGCAGGCGCCTCAACTAATGAAAAACTGTTTTTT.